A single sample gave rise to the 12 T cell receptor beta chains below, sequenced in a study of OX40 agonist ivuxolimab in advanced cancers. TCRdb keeps only in-frame clones here, not all; method: immunoSEQ multiplex PCR. The table has roughly 40,000 clones, about four fifths seen once. The source was CD4+ or CD8+ T cells sorted from blood, collected in a trial of the OX40 agonist ivuxolimab. These receptor sequences come from an adult with an advanced solid tumor such as melanoma, head and neck, liver or kidney cancer.

This chain links TRBV7-9 with TRBJ2-1; 8 bases agree with TRBD2. The V segment lost 5 bases and the J segment 7 bases; nucleotides outside the gene matches: 10. The germline CDR1 and CDR2 sequences are SEHNR and FQNEAQ (reference sequence). The CDR3 consists of 15 residues. The CDR3 spells CASSGWERESNEQFF. CDR3 DNA: TGTGCCAGCAGCGGTTGGGAGCGGGAGTCAAATGAGCAGTTCTTC.

This chain uses TRBV5-1 with TRBJ2-5, with 11 bases matching TRBD2. The CDR3 length is 15 residues. The J segment lost 1 base and the V segment lost 4 bases, leaving 3 bases of the junction unmatched. Germline V gives CDR1 SGHRS, CDR2 YFSETQ. The CDR3 region is CASSGGTSGQETQYF. The CDR3, as DNA: TGCGCCAGCAGCGGCGGGACTAGCGGCCAAGAGACCCAGTACTTC. The full variable domain, rest sourced from reference TRBV5-1 and TRBJ2-5, is KAGVTQTPRYLIKTRGQQVTLSCSPISGHRSVSWYQQTPGQGLQFLFEYFSETQRNKGNFPGRFSGRQFSNSRSEMNVSTLELGDSALYLCASSGGTSGQETQYFGPGTRLLVL.

The chain employs TRBV2 and TRBJ2-2; possible D gene TRBD1, 6 bases. Trimming removed 10 bases at V and 7 bases at J, with 19 bases between. This CDR3 comprises 14 residues. Germline CDR1 and CDR2: SNHLY and FYNNEI. The CDR3 protein is CATRPPRDIGELFF. In nucleotides, the CDR3 is TGTGCCACTCGACCCCCACGGGACATCGGGGAGCTGTTTTTT. The variable domain in full, completed from reference TRBV2 and TRBJ2-2, reads EPEVTQTPSHQVTQMGQEVILRCVPISNHLYFYWYRQILGQKVEFLVSFYNNEISEKSEIFDDQFSVERPDGSNFTLKIRSTKLEDSAMYFCATRPPRDIGELFFGEGSRLTVL.

The gene calls are TRBV11-2 and TRBJ1-2; the D is unclear. This CDR3 is built from 16 residues. V gave up 1 base and J gave up 1 base, with 13 bases separating them. CDR1 SGHAT and CDR2 FQNNGV come from the germline V gene. CDR3 loop: CASSLAHSSYNYGYTF. The CDR3 DNA reads as TGTGCCAGCAGCTTAGCCCACAGCTCCTATAACTATGGCTACACCTTC.

This clone showed up just once. This rearrangement joins TRBV29-1 to TRBJ2-7; TRBD2 might be the D (5 bases). The CDR3 runs 13 residues. Per the germline V gene, CDR1 is SQVTM and CDR2 is ANQGSEA. Trimming stripped 4 bases from V and 3 bases from J, with 13 bases between. The CDR3 sequence: CSVGGSTSYEQYF. The DNA of the CDR3 is TGCAGCGTTGGCGGATCAACTAGCTACGAGCAGTACTTC.

This chain joins TRBV30 and TRBJ1-3; TRBD1 matches at 9 bases. Germline V gene data show CDR1 as GTSNPN and CDR2 as SVGIG (reference sequence). V trimming: 2 bases; J trimming: 4 bases; junction bases outside the gene matches: 3. This CDR3 region has 14 residues. The CDR3: CAWSYRGQGNTIYF. DNA of the CDR3: TGTGCCTGGAGTTACAGGGGGCAAGGAAACACCATATATTTT. The entire variable domain, with the rest obtained from reference TRBV30 and TRBJ1-3, is as follows: SQTIHQWPATLVQPVGSPLSLECTVEGTSNPNLYWYRQAAGRGLQLLFYSVGIGQISSEVPQNLSASRPQDRQFILSSKKLLLSDSGFYLCAWSYRGQGNTIYFGEGSWLTVV.

This clone was recorded only once. The rearrangement joins TRBV7-3 to TRBJ1-1; D is undetermined. This CDR3 has 14 residues. In germline, CDR1 is SGHTA, CDR2 FQGTGA. Between the trimmed V and J ends, which lost 5 bases and 1 base, there was a span of 11 bases. Here the CDR3 reads CASSAKTGNTEAFF. DNA of the CDR3: TGTGCCAGCAGCGCGAAGACTGGGAACACTGAAGCTTTCTTT.

V gene TRBV27 combines with J gene TRBJ2-3; 9 nucleotides align to TRBD1. Germline assignment: CDR1 MNHEY and CDR2 SMNVEV (reference sequence). The V segment lost 3 bases and the J segment 6 bases; nucleotides outside the gene matches: 13. There are 17 residues in the CDR3. The CDR3 region is CASSFCGGQGFCDTQYF. CDR3 sequence (DNA): TGTGCCAGCAGTTTCTGCGGGGGACAGGGTTTTTGCGATACGCAGTATTTT.

The V gene is TRBV29-1, the J gene TRBJ2-1; TRBD1 aligns across 12 bases. The germline V gene has CDR1 SQVTM and CDR2 ANQGSEA. V shed 7 bases and J 7 bases; nucleotides not matched to a gene: 8. The CDR3 is made up of 14 amino acids. The CDR3 DNA is TGCAGCGGGGACGGGACAGGGGGCGGGAATGAGCAGTTCTTC. It is translated as CSGDGTGGGNEQFF.

V usage is TRBV7-8 and J usage is TRBJ1-1, with TRBD1 as a possible D gene (6 bases). The CDR3 extends over 15 amino acids. The germline V gene has CDR1 SGHVS and CDR2 FQNEAQ. Trimming shortened V by 3 bases and J by 1 base, and 12 bases separated the two germline ends. CDR3 in DNA: TGTGCCAGCAGCTTGCACAGGGACCCGAACACTGAAGCTTTCTTT. Translation gives CASSLHRDPNTEAFF.

The J gene is TRBJ2-2, the V gene TRBV11-3; 7 bases are a match to TRBD1. Germline trimming cut 1 base from V and 1 base from J; bases unmatched to any gene: 0. The CDR3 totals 15 residues. Germline V gene lookup returns CDR1 SGHNT and CDR2 YENEEA. CDR3 nucleotides: TGTGCCAGCAGCTTAGGGGACAGGAACACCGGGGAGCTGTTTTTT. Its protein product is CASSLGDRNTGELFF.

The CDR3 loop reads CASSVDRPYEKLFF. The CDR3 nucleotides read TGTGCCAGCAGTGTCGACAGACCGTATGAAAAACTGTTTTTT. The genes are TRBV25-1 and TRBJ1-4; weak D call: TRBD1 (5 bases). Germline loops: CDR1 MGHDK, CDR2 SYGVNS. Between the trimmed V and J ends, which lost 4 bases and 6 bases, there was a span of 12 bases. The CDR3 is 14 amino acids.